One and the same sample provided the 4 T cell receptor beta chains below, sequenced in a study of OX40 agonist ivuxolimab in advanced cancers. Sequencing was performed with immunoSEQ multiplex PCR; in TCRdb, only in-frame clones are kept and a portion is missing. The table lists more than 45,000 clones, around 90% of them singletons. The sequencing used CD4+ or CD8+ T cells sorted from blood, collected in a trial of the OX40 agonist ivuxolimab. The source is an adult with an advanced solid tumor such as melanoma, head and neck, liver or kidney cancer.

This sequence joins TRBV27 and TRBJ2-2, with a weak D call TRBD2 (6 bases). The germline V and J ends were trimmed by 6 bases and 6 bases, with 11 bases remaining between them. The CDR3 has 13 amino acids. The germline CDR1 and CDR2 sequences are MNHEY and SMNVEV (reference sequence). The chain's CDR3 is CASSRGVSGELFF. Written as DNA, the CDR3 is TGTGCCAGCAGCCGCGGGGTCTCCGGGGAGCTGTTTTTT.

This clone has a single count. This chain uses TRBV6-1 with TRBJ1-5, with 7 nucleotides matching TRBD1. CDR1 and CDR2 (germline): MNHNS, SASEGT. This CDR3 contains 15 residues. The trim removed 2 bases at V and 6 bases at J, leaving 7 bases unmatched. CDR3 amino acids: CASSEYEGAAQPQHF. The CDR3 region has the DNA TGTGCCAGCAGTGAATACGAGGGGGCGGCTCAGCCCCAGCATTTT.

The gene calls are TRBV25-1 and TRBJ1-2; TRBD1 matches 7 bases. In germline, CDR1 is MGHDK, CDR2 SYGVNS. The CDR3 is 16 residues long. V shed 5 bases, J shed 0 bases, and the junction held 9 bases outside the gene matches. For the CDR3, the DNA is TGTGCCAGCAGTTCCGGGGGGACAGCGACTAACTATGGCTACACCTTC. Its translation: CASSSGGTATNYGYTF.

The DNA of the CDR3 is TGTGCCAGCAGCTTACTAGACGCGGGACAGCTTAACACCGGGGAGCTGTTTTTT. This gives the protein CASSLLDAGQLNTGELFF. The chain links TRBV11-2 to TRBJ2-2; a possible D gene is TRBD1 (7 bases). The CDR3 is made up of 18 amino acids. V was shortened by 2 bases and J by 2 bases, with 18 bases between the two germline ends. Germline CDR1 reads SGHAT; CDR2 reads FQNNGV.